The 21 T cell receptor beta chains given below trace back to one sample, sequenced in a study of TIL therapy for anti-PD-1-resistant metastatic lung cancer. Regarding time point: pre-treatment sample, taken before nivolumab and TIL therapy. This was the immunoSEQ v3 assay. TCRdb's table, derived via immunoSEQ multiplex PCR, lists solely in-frame clones and lacks some. The sample carries over 20,000 clones, under 80% recorded once. Source: blood, taken at baseline. Receptors originate from a person aged 25-85 years with non-small cell lung cancer.

The chain has TRBV7-3 and TRBJ2-2; 7 bases match TRBD1. The CDR3 is 13 residues long. Germline V gene sequence: CDR1 SGHTA, CDR2 FQGTGA. V gave up 5 bases and J gave up 6 bases; unmatched junction bases: 3. The CDR3 bases are TGTGCCAGCAGCCCAACAGGGGCCGGGGAGCTGTTTTTT. Residues: CASSPTGAGELFF.

V usage is TRBV6-5 and J usage is TRBJ1-6; D uncertain. The CDR3 extends over 14 amino acids. Looked up from germline, CDR1 is MNHEY and CDR2 is SVGAGI. Trimming shortened V by 0 bases and J by 7 bases, and 7 bases separated the two germline ends. The CDR3, as DNA: TGTGCCAGCAGTTACTCCGCATGGAATTCACCCCTCCACTTT. Its protein product is CASSYSAWNSPLHF.

J is TRBJ1-1 and V is TRBV19; a weak D match, TRBD1 (6 bases). Germline CDR1 reads LNHDA; CDR2 reads SQIVND (reference sequence). Between the trimmed V and J ends, which lost 5 bases and 0 bases, there was a span of 13 bases. The CDR3 spans 15 residues. For the CDR3, the DNA is TGTGCCAGTAGTGCCAAGACAGGTTTGAACACTGAAGCTTTCTTT. This sequence encodes CASSAKTGLNTEAFF.

The V and J genes are TRBV4-1 and TRBJ2-7, with TRBD2 matching 12 bases. V dropped 3 bases and J dropped 2; count of bases not matched to a gene: 2. CDR3 length: 15 residues. Germline values: CDR1 MGHRA, CDR2 YSYEKL. The CDR3, as DNA: TGCGCCAGCAGCCACCTAGCGGGGGGGCCCTACGAGCAGTACTTC. Its translation: CASSHLAGGPYEQYF.

The V call is TRBV28, the J call TRBJ2-3; D call uncertain. Per the germline V gene, CDR1 is MDHEN and CDR2 is SYDVKM. The V end was cut by 2 bases, the J end by 0 bases, with 9 bases between. This CDR3 spans 15 amino acids. CDR3 sequence reads: CASSLGSSSTDTQYF. The CDR3 DNA reads as TGTGCCAGCAGTTTAGGCAGTTCTAGCACAGATACGCAGTATTTT. Variable domain in full (rest from reference TRBV28 and TRBJ2-3): DVKVTQSSRYLVKRTGEKVFLECVQDMDHENMFWYRQDPGLGLRLIYFSYDVKMKEKGDIPEGYSVSREKKERFSLILESASTNQTSMYLCASSLGSSSTDTQYFGPGTRLTVL.

V usage is TRBV11-2 and J usage is TRBJ2-3; D assignment may be TRBD1 or TRBD2 (6 bases each). The germline CDR1 and CDR2 sequences are SGHAT and FQNNGV. This CDR3 region has 16 residues. Deletions cut 5 bases from V and 10 bases from J, with 25 bases between. CDR3 residues: CASSDLRGLRIPPQYF. CDR3 DNA: TGTGCCAGCAGCGACCTCCGGGGGCTAAGGATCCCTCCGCAGTATTTT. Looking up the rest from reference TRBV11-2 and TRBJ2-3 gives the full variable domain: EAGVAQSPRYKIIEKRQSVAFWCNPISGHATLYWYQQILGQGPKLLIQFQNNGVVDDSQLPKDRFSAERLKGVDSTLKIQPAKLEDSAVYLCASSDLRGLRIPPQYFGPGTRLTVL.

The chain carries TRBV7-3 and TRBJ2-7; D gene ambiguous. CDR3 length: 14 amino acids. Trimming removed 8 bases from V and 1 base from J, with 15 bases in between. From germline, CDR1 is SGHTA and CDR2 FQGTGA. CDR3 DNA sequence: TGTGCCAGCGCTCCCGGGCCTGAATCCTACGAGCAGTACTTC. The encoded protein is CASAPGPESYEQYF.

This rearrangement joins TRBV7-9 to TRBJ1-4, with 9 bases identical to TRBD1. The length of the CDR3 is 13 residues. The germline gives CDR1 SEHNR, CDR2 FQNEAQ (reference sequence). V was pared by 1 base and J by 12 bases, with 3 bases of the junction left unmatched. The CDR3 loop is CASSLEGQGELFF. CDR3 DNA sequence: TGTGCCAGCAGCTTAGAGGGACAGGGAGAACTGTTTTTT.

V usage is TRBV18 and J usage is TRBJ2-2, with TRBD2 matching 7 bases. The V gene end was trimmed by 1 base and the J gene end by 6 bases; junction bases not matched to a gene: 11. The germline gives CDR1 KGHSH, CDR2 LQKENI. This CDR3 is 17 amino acids long. CDR3 bases: TGTGCCAGCTCACCACGAAGGAGCGGGGTCAACGCCGGGGAGCTGTTTTTT. Translation gives CASSPRRSGVNAGELFF.

The V and J genes are TRBV5-8 and TRBJ1-5; D is uncertain. Trimming shortened V by 3 bases and J by 0 bases, and 7 bases separated the two germline ends. CDR3 length equals 14 residues. CDR1 SGHTS and CDR2 YDEGEE come from the germline V gene. CDR3 protein: CASSSDGSNQPQHF. CDR3 DNA: TGTGCCAGCAGCTCGGACGGTAGCAATCAGCCCCAGCATTTT.

CDR3 region: CASSRTGTRGTNTQYF. The CDR3 DNA is TGTGCCAGCAGCCGCACCGGGACTAGAGGTACAAATACGCAGTATTTT. The rearrangement uses TRBV9 and TRBJ2-3; 8 bases are a match to TRBD2. CDR1 is SGDLS and CDR2 is YYNGEE in the germline V gene. The CDR3 is 16 amino acids. The junction had 14 bases not matched to a gene; V was cut back by 4 bases and J by 7 bases.

The CDR3 here is CASSRGRSTNEKLFF. CDR3 bases: TGTGCCAGTAGTCGCGGCCGATCAACTAATGAAAAACTGTTTTTT. The J gene is TRBJ1-4, the V gene TRBV19; D is unresolved. The V end was cut by 5 bases, the J end by 0 bases, with 10 bases between. CDR3 length equals 15 residues. CDR1 and CDR2 (germline): LNHDA, SQIVND (reference sequence).

This clone came up a few times. J is TRBJ1-5 and V is TRBV28; D is possibly TRBD1 (5 bases). The V end lost 3 bases, the J end lost 0 bases, and 12 bases lay between the germline ends. The CDR3 is 16 amino acids. Germline CDR1 is MDHEN and CDR2 is SYDVKM. CDR3 region: CASSFHGGGSNQPQHF. The CDR3 DNA reads TGTGCCAGCAGTTTTCACGGGGGGGGTAGCAATCAGCCCCAGCATTTT.

The gene calls are TRBV7-2 and TRBJ2-7, with D possibly matching TRBD1 (5 bases). Trimming removed 2 bases at V and 5 bases at J, with 10 bases between. The CDR3 extends over 13 amino acids. Germline CDR1 SGHTA, CDR2 FQGNSA. In nucleotides, the CDR3 is TGTGCCAGCAGCTTAAGCAGGGTAGACGAGCAGTACTTC. Protein: CASSLSRVDEQYF.

This clone was counted a few times. This rearrangement joins TRBV20-1 to TRBJ2-7, with 7 bases identical to TRBD2. The germline gives CDR1 DFQATT, CDR2 SNEGSKA (reference sequence). This CDR3 has 11 amino acids. V dropped 7 bases and J dropped 4; count of bases not matched to a gene: 4. The CDR3 loop is CSVGGGYEQYF. The CDR3, as DNA: TGCAGTGTCGGGGGAGGGTACGAGCAGTACTTC.

The chain carries TRBV6-6 and TRBJ1-6; D uncertain. CDR3 length: 14 amino acids. Germline V gene sequence: CDR1 MNHNY, CDR2 SVGAGI (reference sequence). Between the trimmed V and J ends, which lost 6 bases and 13 bases, there was a span of 19 bases. The CDR3 region has the DNA TGTGCCAGCAGCCGCGACGGCCGTAGGTCCCCCCTCCACTTT. The encoded protein is CASSRDGRRSPLHF.

This clone was counted a single time. The CDR3 reads CASTPGGYGYTF. The CDR3 DNA follows: TGTGCCAGCACCCCAGGGGGCTATGGCTACACCTTC. The chain employs TRBV11-2 and TRBJ1-2, with 7 bases identical to TRBD1. This CDR3 has 12 residues. CDR1 and CDR2 from the germline V gene are SGHAT and FQNNGV. V was pared by 7 bases and J by 4 bases, with 3 bases of the junction left unmatched. The full variable domain, rest sourced from reference TRBV11-2 and TRBJ1-2, is EAGVAQSPRYKIIEKRQSVAFWCNPISGHATLYWYQQILGQGPKLLIQFQNNGVVDDSQLPKDRFSAERLKGVDSTLKIQPAKLEDSAVYLCASTPGGYGYTFGSGTRLTVV.

V and J are TRBV19 and TRBJ2-3, with a possible D match to TRBD1 (7 bases). V lost 4 bases and J 6 bases, leaving 14 bases between the germline ends. Germline V lookup: CDR1 LNHDA, CDR2 SQIVND (reference sequence). The CDR3 is 14 amino acids. DNA for the CDR3: TGTGCCAGTAGTACGCAGGGGGGCGACGATACGCAGTATTTT. Protein product: CASSTQGGDDTQYF.

The CDR3 loop is CASSGTDHYEQYF. CDR3 bases: TGTGCCAGCAGTGGGACAGATCACTACGAGCAGTACTTC. The V call is TRBV2, the J call TRBJ2-7, with D possibly TRBD1 on 6 matching bases. V lost 4 bases and J lost 3, with 10 bases in between. CDR1 and CDR2 from the germline V gene are SNHLY and FYNNEI. CDR3 length equals 13 residues.

This clone was detected only a few times. This chain links TRBV7-2 with TRBJ1-3; D gene unclear. From germline, CDR1 is SGHTA and CDR2 FQGNSA. CDR3 length equals 15 residues. Trimming removed 1 base from V and 9 bases from J, with 16 bases in between. This CDR3 is CASSLVVLQAGTIYF. As DNA, the CDR3 is TGTGCCAGCAGCTTAGTAGTGTTGCAAGCTGGCACCATATATTTT.

The chain employs TRBV29-1 and TRBJ2-1; 7 nucleotides align to TRBD2. V was pared by 6 bases and J by 10 bases, with 6 bases of the junction left unmatched. The CDR3 sequence is 11 residues long. CDR1 and CDR2 (germline): SQVTM, ANQGSEA. CDR3 protein: CSVLPSGEQFF. The CDR3 DNA reads as TGCAGCGTGCTTCCTAGCGGAGAGCAGTTCTTC.